These 18 T cell receptor beta chains were all obtained from the same sample, sequenced in a study of neurological immune-mediated disorders. Each CDR3 protein gets one entry after TCRdb re-called the 5' RACE reads with MiXCR. The sample comprises 17,000 or so distinct CDR3 sequences, about 30% of which are singletons, and 30% to 35% rests with the top ten. The material sequenced was PBMCs. These receptors all stem from a man between 50 and 59 years old with HTLV-1-associated myelopathy (HAM/TSP).

The chain carries TRBV20-1 and TRBJ2-1; no definite D call. Between the trimmed V and J ends, which lost 4 bases and 10 bases, there was a span of 14 bases. This CDR3 has 12 amino acids. CDR1 is DFQATT and CDR2 is SNEGSKA in the germline V gene (reference sequence). The CDR3 DNA follows: TGCAGTGCTACCCCTAATCTGCTCGAGCAGTTCTTC. Its translation is CSATPNLLEQFF.

Points on this clonotype: At one boundary the junction diverges from the germline segment, which might be a read error. The J gene is TRBJ1-5, the V gene TRBV27, with unresolved D. The germline V gene encodes CDR1 MNHEY and CDR2 SMNVEV (reference sequence). CDR3 size: 14 residues. CDR3 amino acids: CASSKGYSNQPQHF. The CDR3 nucleotides are TGTGCCAGCAGCAAGGGATATAGCAATCAGCCACAGCATTTT.

This clonotype was counted ten times or more. The V gene is TRBV5-1, the J gene TRBJ2-1, with 9 bases that match TRBD2. The length of the CDR3 is 16 residues. Germline CDR1 reads SGHRS; CDR2 reads YFSETQ. V lost 4 bases to trimming and J lost 4 bases; unmatched junction nucleotides: 9. The CDR3 is CASSRLSGGPYNEQFF. The CDR3 DNA follows: TGCGCCAGCAGCCGTTTAAGCGGGGGGCCTTACAATGAGCAGTTCTTC.

The rearrangement links TRBV5-1 to TRBJ2-1, with 11 bases fitting TRBD2. Per germline, CDR1 SGHRS and CDR2 YFSETQ. With 2 bases clipped from V and 8 bases from J, the junction kept 15 bases outside the gene matches. The CDR3 runs 18 residues. The CDR3, as DNA: TGCGCCAGCAGCTTCTGGGGACTAGCGGCCAACCCGCAGGATGAGCAGTTCTTC. It encodes CASSFWGLAANPQDEQFF.

This clonotype was detected once. CDR3 coding DNA: TGTGCCAGCAGCTGGAGGGAAGGGGCGGACGAGCAGTACTTC. It specifies CASSWREGADEQYF. This sequence joins TRBV3-1 and TRBJ2-7; D is possibly TRBD2 (6 bases). CDR3 length equals 14 residues. The V gene's germline CDR1 is LGHDT and CDR2 YNNKEL (reference sequence). The V gene lost 5 bases and the J gene lost 5 bases, with 16 bases spanning the gap.

This clonotype was found once. The rearrangement uses TRBV20-1 and TRBJ1-4; no clear D gene. The V gene lost 5 bases and the J gene lost 3 bases, with 13 bases spanning the gap. This CDR3 comprises 14 residues. CDR1 DFQATT and CDR2 SNEGSKA come from the germline V gene (reference sequence). The CDR3 sequence is CSAGQGLANEKLFF. CDR3 nucleotides: TGCAGTGCTGGCCAAGGGTTGGCTAATGAAAAACTGTTTTTT.

Written as DNA, the CDR3 is TGTGCCAGCGCCCCTCCGGGTAACTATGGCTACACCTTC. Its protein product is CASAPPGNYGYTF. The chain uses TRBV7-9 and TRBJ1-2, with unresolved D. V dropped 8 bases and J dropped 1 base, with 11 bases sitting between them. Germline V lookup: CDR1 SEHNR, CDR2 FQNEAQ (reference sequence). The CDR3 has 13 residues.

This clonotype was seen a handful of times. The chain joins TRBV20-1 to TRBJ1-2; D might be TRBD1 (6 bases). Germline V gene sequence: CDR1 DFQATT, CDR2 SNEGSKA (reference sequence). The V gene lost 4 bases and the J gene lost 1 base, with 10 bases spanning the gap. The CDR3 is 13 amino acids. The CDR3 is CSAIRDINYGYTF. The CDR3 region has the DNA TGCAGTGCTATCAGGGACATTAACTATGGCTACACCTTC.

This sequence joins TRBV20-1 and TRBJ2-7, with 14 bases fitting TRBD2. The junction had 2 bases not matched to a gene; V was cut back by 5 bases and J by 2 bases. CDR1 is DFQATT, CDR2 SNEGSKA, per germline (reference sequence). The CDR3 length is 14 residues. The CDR3 is CSARLAGGTYEQYF. In nucleotides, the CDR3 is TGCAGTGCTCGACTAGCGGGAGGGACCTACGAGCAGTACTTC.

This clonotype was seen a handful of times. CDR3 sequence reads: CASSFYGRESGELFF. The CDR3 DNA reads as TGTGCCAGCAGTTTTTACGGCAGGGAGTCCGGGGAGCTGTTTTTT. The chain carries TRBV12-3 or TRBV12-4 and TRBJ2-2; D might be TRBD1 or TRBD2, each matching 5 bases. Trimming cost V 3 bases and J 6 bases, with 14 bases left between them. The CDR3 length is 15 residues.

This chain uses TRBV5-5 with TRBJ1-3; D is perhaps TRBD1 (6 bases). CDR3 length: 15 amino acids. V lost 3 bases and J 3 bases, leaving 13 bases between the germline ends. CDR1 is SGHKS and CDR2 is YYEKEE in the germline V gene (reference sequence). CDR3 amino acids: CASSSYRENGNTIYF. DNA for the CDR3: TGTGCCAGCAGCTCATACAGGGAGAATGGAAACACCATATATTTT.

The chain carries TRBV10-3 and TRBJ1-1; tentative D call: TRBD1 (6 bases). The V gene's germline CDR1 is ENHRY and CDR2 SYGVKD. The CDR3 is 14 amino acids. V was trimmed by 5 bases and J by 0 bases, leaving 10 bases between them. In DNA, the CDR3 is TGTGCCATCAGTTCACAGGGTTTGAACACTGAAGCTTTCTTT. Translation gives CAISSQGLNTEAFF.

This clonotype is deemed medium-sized. This chain joins TRBV24-1 and TRBJ2-1; D possibly corresponds to TRBD1 (5 bases). V was cut by 5 bases and J by 0 bases, with 13 bases left in between. The CDR3 is 16 amino acids. Germline V gene data show CDR1 as KGHDR and CDR2 as SFDVKD. For the CDR3, the DNA is TGTGCCACCAGTGGATCCCAGGGTAGCTCCTACAATGAGCAGTTCTTC. This gives the protein CATSGSQGSSYNEQFF.

This clonotype was recorded at least ten times. J is TRBJ2-3 and V is TRBV7-3; 7 nucleotides agree with TRBD1. The V gene's germline CDR1 is SGHTA and CDR2 FQGTGA. The CDR3 is 17 amino acids. The V and J ends lost 5 bases and 4 bases, in that order; junction bases with no gene match: 15. CDR3 DNA: TGTGCCAGCAGCGCCCGCGCGACAGGGTTCATCCCAGATACGCAGTATTTT. Encoded protein: CASSARATGFIPDTQYF.

This chain joins TRBV5-6 and TRBJ1-4; D gene uncertain. The germline CDR1 and CDR2 sequences are SGHDT and YYEEEE. V gave up 4 bases and J gave up 3 bases, with 13 bases separating them. The CDR3 extends over 15 amino acids. For the CDR3, the DNA is TGTGCCAGCAGCCTAAATCGGTGGTCTAATGAAAAACTGTTTTTT. It encodes CASSLNRWSNEKLFF.

This clonotype was picked up a small number of times. The chain employs TRBV6-6 and TRBJ2-7; 8 positions agree with TRBD1. The ends lost 5 bases at V and 6 bases at J; junction bases unmatched: 9. Germline V CDR1 and CDR2: MNHNY, SVGAGI (reference sequence). The CDR3 spans 14 residues. This CDR3 is CASSEGQGQGEQYF. The CDR3 DNA is TGTGCCAGCAGTGAAGGACAGGGACAAGGCGAGCAGTACTTC.

In this sample, this clonotype turned up once. The CDR3 protein is CASSSSGGATDTQYF. In nucleotides, the CDR3 is TGTGCCAGCAGCTCTAGCGGGGGGGCGACAGATACGCAGTATTTT. The V call is TRBV12-3 or TRBV12-4, the J call TRBJ2-3, with 12 nucleotides matching TRBD2. Germline trimming cut 6 bases from V and 3 bases from J; bases unmatched to any gene: 4. The CDR3 totals 15 residues.

This clonotype was seen more than once but under ten times. The gene calls are TRBV5-1 and TRBJ2-7, with 8 bases matching TRBD1. V shed 0 bases and J 7 bases; nucleotides not matched to a gene: 9. Germline lookup yields CDR1 SGHRS and CDR2 YFSETQ. CDR3 length: 15 amino acids. CDR3 in amino acids: CASSLAQGAQGEQYF. In DNA, the CDR3 is TGCGCCAGCAGCTTGGCGCAGGGGGCTCAAGGAGAGCAGTACTTC.